This T cell receptor (beta chain) was captured in a study of blood T cell repertoires in COVID-19. Study in general: Material from acute and convalescent COVID-19 was sourced from the United States, Italy and Spain.

Data came from immunoSEQ multiplex PCR; TCRdb stores just in-frame clones and leaves some out. The sample has about 48,000 clones, around 82% seen once. V lost 3 bases, J lost 0 bases, and 18 bases lay in between. This CDR3 is built from 16 residues. Germline lookup yields CDR1 DFQATT and CDR2 SNEGSKA (reference sequence). The chain recombines TRBV20-1 with TRBJ2-7, with TRBD1 as a possible D gene (6 bases). This clonotype originated in a man aged 40-49 years with acute or convalescent COVID-19. The sample comprised peripheral blood. CDR3 in amino acids: CSASLSGAPSSYEQYF. CDR3 nucleotides: TGCAGTGCTAGTCTTTCAGGGGCCCCGAGCTCCTACGAGCAGTACTTC.